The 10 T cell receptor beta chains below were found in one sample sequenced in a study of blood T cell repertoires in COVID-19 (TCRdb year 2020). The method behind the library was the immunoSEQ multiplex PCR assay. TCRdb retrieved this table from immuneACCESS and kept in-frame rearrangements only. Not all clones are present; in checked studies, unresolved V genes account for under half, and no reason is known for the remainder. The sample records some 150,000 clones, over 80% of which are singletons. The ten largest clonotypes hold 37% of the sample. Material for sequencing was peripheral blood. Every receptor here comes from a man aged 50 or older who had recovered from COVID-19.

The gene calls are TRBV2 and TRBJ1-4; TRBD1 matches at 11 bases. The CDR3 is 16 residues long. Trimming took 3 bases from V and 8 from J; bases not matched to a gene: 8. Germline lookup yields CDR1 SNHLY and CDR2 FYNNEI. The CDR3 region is CASSEPTGTGGEKLFF. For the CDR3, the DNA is TGTGCCAGCAGTGAGCCCACCGGGACAGGGGGAGAAAAACTGTTTTTT.

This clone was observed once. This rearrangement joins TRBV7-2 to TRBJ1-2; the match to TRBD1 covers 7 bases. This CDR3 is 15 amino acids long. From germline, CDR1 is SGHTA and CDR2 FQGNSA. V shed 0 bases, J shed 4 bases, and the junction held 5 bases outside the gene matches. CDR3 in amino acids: CASSLALTGSYGYTF. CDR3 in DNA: TGTGCCAGCAGCTTAGCCCTGACAGGGTCCTATGGCTACACCTTC.

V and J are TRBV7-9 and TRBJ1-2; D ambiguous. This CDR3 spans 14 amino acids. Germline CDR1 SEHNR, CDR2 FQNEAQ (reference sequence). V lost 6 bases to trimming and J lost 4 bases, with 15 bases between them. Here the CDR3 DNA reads TGTGCCAGCAGACTCGGGGATCCCGCCTATGGCTACACCTTC. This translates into CASRLGDPAYGYTF.

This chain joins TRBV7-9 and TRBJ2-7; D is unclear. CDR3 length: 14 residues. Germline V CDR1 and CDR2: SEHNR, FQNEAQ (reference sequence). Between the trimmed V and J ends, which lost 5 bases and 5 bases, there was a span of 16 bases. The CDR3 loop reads CASSAHNSEDEQYF. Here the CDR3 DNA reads TGTGCCAGCAGCGCACACAACAGTGAAGACGAGCAGTACTTC.

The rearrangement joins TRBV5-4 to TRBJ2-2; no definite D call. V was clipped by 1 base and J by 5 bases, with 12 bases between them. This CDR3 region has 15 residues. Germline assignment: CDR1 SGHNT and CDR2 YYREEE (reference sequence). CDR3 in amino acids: CASSLSWVRTGELFF. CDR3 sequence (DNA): TGTGCCAGCAGCTTGAGTTGGGTCAGGACCGGGGAGCTGTTTTTT.

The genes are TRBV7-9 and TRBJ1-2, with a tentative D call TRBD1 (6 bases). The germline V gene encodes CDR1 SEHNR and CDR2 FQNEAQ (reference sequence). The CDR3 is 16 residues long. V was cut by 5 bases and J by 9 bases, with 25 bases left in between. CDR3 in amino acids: CASSDGTKGGHASYTF. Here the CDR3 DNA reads TGTGCCAGCAGCGACGGGACGAAAGGGGGACACGCTAGCTACACCTTC. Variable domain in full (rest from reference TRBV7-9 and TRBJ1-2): DTGVSQNPRHKITKRGQNVTFRCDPISEHNRLYWYRQTLGQGPEFLTYFQNEAQLEKSRLLSDRFSAERPKGSFSTLEIQRTEQGDSAMYLCASSDGTKGGHASYTFGSGTRLTVV.

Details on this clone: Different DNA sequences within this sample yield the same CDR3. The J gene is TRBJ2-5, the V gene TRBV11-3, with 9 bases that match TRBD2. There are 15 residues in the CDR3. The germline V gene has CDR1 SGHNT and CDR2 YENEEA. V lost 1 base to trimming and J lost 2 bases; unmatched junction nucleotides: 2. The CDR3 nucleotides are TGTGCCAGCAGCTTAGGAACTAGCGGGCAAGAGACCCAGTACTTC. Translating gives CASSLGTSGQETQYF.

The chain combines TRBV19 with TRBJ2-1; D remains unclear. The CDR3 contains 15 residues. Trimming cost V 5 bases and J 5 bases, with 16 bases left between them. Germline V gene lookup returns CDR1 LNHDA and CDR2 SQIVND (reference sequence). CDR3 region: CASSFVLEPHNEQFF. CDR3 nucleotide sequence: TGTGCCAGTAGTTTCGTCCTAGAACCTCACAATGAGCAGTTCTTC.

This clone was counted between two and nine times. The CDR3 sequence: CASSPSGTASGNTIYF. CDR3 nucleotide sequence: TGCGCCAGCAGCCCGTCAGGGACAGCCTCTGGAAACACCATATATTTT. The V gene is TRBV5-1, the J gene TRBJ1-3, with 7 bases that match TRBD1. Germline loops: CDR1 SGHRS, CDR2 YFSETQ. The J segment lost 0 bases and the V segment lost 4 bases, leaving 7 bases of the junction unmatched. This CDR3 contains 16 residues.

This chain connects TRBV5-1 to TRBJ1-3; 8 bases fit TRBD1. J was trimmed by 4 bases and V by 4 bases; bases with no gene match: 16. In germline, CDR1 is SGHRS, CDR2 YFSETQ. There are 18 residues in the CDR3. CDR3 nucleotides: TGCGCCAGCAGCGCCACAGCAGGCGGACAGGGTCCAGGAAACACCATATATTTT. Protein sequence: CASSATAGGQGPGNTIYF.